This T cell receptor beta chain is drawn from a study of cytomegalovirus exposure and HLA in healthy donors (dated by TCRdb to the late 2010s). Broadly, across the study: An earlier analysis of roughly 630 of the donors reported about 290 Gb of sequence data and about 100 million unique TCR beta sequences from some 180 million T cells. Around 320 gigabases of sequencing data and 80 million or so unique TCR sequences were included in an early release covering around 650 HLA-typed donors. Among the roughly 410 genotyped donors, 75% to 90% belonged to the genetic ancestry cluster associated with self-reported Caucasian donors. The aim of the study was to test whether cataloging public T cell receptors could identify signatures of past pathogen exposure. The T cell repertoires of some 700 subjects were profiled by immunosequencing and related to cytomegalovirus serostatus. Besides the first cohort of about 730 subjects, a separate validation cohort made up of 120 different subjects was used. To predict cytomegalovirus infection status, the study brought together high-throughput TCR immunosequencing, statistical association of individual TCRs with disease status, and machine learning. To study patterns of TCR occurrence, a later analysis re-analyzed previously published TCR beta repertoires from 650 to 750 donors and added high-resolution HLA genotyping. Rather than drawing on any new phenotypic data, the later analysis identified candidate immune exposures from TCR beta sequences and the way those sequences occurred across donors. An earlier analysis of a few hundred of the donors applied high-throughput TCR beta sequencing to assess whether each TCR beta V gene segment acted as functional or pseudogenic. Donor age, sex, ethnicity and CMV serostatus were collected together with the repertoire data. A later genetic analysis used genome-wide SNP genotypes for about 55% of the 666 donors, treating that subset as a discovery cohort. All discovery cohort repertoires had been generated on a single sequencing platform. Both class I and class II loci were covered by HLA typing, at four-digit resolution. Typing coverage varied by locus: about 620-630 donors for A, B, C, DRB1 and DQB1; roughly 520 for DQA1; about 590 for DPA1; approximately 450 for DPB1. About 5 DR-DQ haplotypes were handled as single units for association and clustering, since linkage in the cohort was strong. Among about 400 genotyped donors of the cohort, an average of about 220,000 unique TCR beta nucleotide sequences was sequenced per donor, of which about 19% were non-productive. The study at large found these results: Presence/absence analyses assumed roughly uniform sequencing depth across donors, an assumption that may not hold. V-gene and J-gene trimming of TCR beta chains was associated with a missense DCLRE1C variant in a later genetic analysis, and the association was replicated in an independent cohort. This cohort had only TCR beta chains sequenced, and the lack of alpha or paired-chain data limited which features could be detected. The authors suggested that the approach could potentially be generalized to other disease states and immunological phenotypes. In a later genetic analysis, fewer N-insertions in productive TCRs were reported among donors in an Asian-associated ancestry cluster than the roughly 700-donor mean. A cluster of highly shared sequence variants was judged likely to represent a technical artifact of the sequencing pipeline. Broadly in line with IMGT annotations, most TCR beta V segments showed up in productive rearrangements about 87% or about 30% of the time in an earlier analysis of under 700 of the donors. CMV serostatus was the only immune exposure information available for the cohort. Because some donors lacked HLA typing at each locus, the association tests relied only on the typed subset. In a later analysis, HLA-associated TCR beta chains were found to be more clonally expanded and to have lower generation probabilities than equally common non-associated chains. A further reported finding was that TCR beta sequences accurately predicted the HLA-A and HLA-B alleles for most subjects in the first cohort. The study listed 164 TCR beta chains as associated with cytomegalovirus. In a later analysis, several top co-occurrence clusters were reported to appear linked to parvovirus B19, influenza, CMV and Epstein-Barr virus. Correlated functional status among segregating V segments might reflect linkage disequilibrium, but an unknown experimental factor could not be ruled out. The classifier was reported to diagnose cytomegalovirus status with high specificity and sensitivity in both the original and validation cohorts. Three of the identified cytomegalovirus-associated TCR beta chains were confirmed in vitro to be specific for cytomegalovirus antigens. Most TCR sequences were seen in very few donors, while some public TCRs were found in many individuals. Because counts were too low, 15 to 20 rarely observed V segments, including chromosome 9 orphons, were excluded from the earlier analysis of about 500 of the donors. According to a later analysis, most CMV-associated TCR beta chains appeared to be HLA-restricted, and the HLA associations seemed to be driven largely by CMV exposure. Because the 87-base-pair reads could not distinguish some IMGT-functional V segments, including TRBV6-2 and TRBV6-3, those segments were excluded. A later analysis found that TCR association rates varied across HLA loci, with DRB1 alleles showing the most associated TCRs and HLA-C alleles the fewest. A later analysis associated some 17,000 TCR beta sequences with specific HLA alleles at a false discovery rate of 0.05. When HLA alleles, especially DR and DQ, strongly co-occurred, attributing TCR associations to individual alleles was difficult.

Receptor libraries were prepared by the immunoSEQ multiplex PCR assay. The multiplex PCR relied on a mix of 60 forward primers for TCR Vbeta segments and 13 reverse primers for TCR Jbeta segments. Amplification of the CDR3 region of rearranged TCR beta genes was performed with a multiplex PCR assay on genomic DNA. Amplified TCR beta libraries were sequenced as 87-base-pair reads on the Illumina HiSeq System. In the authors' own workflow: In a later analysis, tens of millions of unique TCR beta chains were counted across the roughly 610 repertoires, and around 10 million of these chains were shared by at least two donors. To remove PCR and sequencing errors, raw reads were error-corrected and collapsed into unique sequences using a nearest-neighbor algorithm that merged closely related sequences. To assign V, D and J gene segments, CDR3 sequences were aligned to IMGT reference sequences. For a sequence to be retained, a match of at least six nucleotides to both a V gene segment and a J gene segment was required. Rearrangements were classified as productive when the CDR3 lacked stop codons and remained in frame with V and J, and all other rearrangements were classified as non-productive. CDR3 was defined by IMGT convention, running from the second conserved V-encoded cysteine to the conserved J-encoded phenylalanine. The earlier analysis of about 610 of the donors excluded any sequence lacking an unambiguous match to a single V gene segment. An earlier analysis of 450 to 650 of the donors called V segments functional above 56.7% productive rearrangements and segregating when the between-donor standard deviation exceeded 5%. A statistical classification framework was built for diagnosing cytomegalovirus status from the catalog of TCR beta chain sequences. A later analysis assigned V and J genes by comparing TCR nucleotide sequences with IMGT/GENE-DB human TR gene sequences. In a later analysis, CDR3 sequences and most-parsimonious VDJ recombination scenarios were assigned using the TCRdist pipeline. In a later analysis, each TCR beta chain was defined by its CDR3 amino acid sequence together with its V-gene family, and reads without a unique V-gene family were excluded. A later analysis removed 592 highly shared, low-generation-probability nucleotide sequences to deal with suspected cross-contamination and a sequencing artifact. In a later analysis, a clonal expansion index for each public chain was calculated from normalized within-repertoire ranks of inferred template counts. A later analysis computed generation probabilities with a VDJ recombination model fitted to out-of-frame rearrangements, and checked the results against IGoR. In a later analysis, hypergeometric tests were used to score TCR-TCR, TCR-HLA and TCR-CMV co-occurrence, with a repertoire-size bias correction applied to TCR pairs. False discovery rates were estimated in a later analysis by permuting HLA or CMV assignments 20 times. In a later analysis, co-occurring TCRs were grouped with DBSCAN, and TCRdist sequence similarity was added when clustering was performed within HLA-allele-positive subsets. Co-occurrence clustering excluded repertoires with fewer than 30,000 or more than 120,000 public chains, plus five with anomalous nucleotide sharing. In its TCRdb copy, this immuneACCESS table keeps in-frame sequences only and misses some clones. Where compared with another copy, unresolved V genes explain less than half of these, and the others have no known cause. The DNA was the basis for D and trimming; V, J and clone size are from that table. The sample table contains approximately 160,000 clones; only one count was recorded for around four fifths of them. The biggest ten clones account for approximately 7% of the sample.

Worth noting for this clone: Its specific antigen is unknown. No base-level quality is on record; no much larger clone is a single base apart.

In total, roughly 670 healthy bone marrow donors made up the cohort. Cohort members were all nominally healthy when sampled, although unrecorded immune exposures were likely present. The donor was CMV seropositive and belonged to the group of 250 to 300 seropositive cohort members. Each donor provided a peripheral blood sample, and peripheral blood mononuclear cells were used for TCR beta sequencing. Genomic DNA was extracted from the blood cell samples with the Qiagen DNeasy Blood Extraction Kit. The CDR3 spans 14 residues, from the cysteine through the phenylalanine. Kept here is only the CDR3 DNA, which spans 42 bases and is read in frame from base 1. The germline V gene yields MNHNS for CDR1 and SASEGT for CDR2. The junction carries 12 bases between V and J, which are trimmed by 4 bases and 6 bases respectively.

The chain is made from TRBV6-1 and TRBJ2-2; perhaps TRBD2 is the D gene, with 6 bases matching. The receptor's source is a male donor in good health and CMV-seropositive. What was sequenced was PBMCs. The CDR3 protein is CASSASGEAGELFF. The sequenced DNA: TGTGCCAGCAGTGCAAGTGGGGAGGCCGGGGAGCTGTTTTTT.